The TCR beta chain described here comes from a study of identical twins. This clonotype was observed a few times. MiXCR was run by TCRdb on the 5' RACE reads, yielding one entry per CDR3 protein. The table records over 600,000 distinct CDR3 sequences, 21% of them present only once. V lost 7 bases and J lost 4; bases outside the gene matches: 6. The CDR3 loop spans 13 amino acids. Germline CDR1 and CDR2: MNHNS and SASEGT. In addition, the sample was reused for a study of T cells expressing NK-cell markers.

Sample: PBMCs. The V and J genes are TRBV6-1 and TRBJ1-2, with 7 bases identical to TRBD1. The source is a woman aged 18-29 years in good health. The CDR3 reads CASKKQGLYGYTF. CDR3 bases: TGTGCCAGCAAGAAACAGGGGCTCTATGGCTACACCTTC.